This TCR beta chain was obtained from a study of blood T cell repertoires in COVID-19. For the study at large: Sources were T cells, B-cell-depleted T cells, or PBMCs; the material itself was cDNA or gDNA.

Here immunoSEQ multiplex PCR was the method, and the copy in TCRdb shows in-frame clones only, minus some. The repertoire has fewer than 150,000 clones, more than 80% of them found once; the top ten carry 5.5% to 7%. Unmatched junction bases numbered 7, after V lost 4 bases and J lost 7 bases. Germline CDR1 is SGHNT and CDR2 is YYREEE (reference sequence). The CDR3 runs to 13 residues. The chain employs TRBV5-4 and TRBJ1-2, with TRBD1 identical over 7 bases. Sequences were obtained from peripheral blood. The receptor comes from a human donor in a cohort sampled during active COVID-19. CDR3 in amino acids: CASSQDRVGGYTF. The CDR3 DNA follows: TGTGCCAGCAGCCAAGACAGGGTAGGTGGCTACACCTTC.